One T cell receptor (beta chain) is described in this entry. Its antigen remains unidentified. The same CDR3 is also encoded by other DNA sequences in this sample. This entry is derived from a study of cytomegalovirus exposure and HLA in healthy donors. Study-wide background: In an earlier analysis, around 100 million unique TCR beta sequences were found from about 180 million T cells.

The CDR3 consists of 14 residues. With V trimmed by 2 bases and J by 5 bases, 5 bases remained unmatched. Germline assignment: CDR1 MNHNS and CDR2 SASEGT. Study-level results: According to a later analysis, most TCR beta chains associated with CMV appeared HLA-restricted. The classifier was said to identify cytomegalovirus status with high specificity and sensitivity.

13 Jbeta primers and 60 Vbeta primers were used for the PCR. This table comes from immunoSEQ multiplex PCR, and its TCRdb copy is limited to in-frame clones, with some not included. The sample yields approximately 140,000 clones, 60% to 80% seen once. This chain connects TRBV6-1 to TRBJ1-1; 7 bases are shared with TRBD1. Material for sequencing was PBMCs. The receptor comes from a male donor in good health and CMV-seronegative. Here the CDR3 reads CASSERGRRTEAFF. CDR3 DNA: TGTGCCAGCAGTGAAAGGGGGCGGAGGACTGAAGCTTTCTTT.